The next 23 T cell receptor beta chains were all read from a single sample in a study of T cells in narcolepsy. Profiled with immunoSEQ multiplex PCR; TCRdb holds only in-frame clones, not every one. The sample carries tens of thousands of clones, about four fifths recorded once. The sequencing sample was made of CD45RA- memory CD4+ T cells from PBMCs. The origin of the receptors is a human donor with narcolepsy.

The chain is built from TRBV19 and TRBJ1-3, with TRBD1 identical over 10 bases. Germline trimming cut 8 bases from V and 0 bases from J; bases unmatched to any gene: 1. The germline V gene encodes CDR1 LNHDA and CDR2 SQIVND (reference sequence). The CDR3 contains 14 residues. CDR3 amino acids: CASGTGDSGNTIYF. The CDR3 nucleotides read TGTGCCAGTGGGACAGGGGACTCTGGAAACACCATATATTTT.

The genes are TRBV11-2 and TRBJ2-7, with D maybe TRBD1 (6 bases). The CDR3 consists of 14 residues. From germline, CDR1 is SGHAT and CDR2 FQNNGV. V was shortened by 0 bases and J by 3 bases, with 9 bases between the two germline ends. Written as DNA, the CDR3 is TGTGCCAGCAGCTTAGACGCACAGGGCTACGAGCAGTACTTC. Translating gives CASSLDAQGYEQYF.

In its sample, this clone was seen once. The rearrangement links TRBV28 to TRBJ2-5; no definite D call. V gave up 4 bases and J gave up 13 bases, with 13 bases separating them. The V gene's germline CDR1 is MDHEN and CDR2 SYDVKM. The CDR3 spans 11 residues. The CDR3 region is CASSSPPTRYF. In DNA, the CDR3 is TGTGCCAGCAGTTCCCCTCCGACGCGGTACTTC.

The chain joins TRBV6-1 to TRBJ1-5; D possibly corresponds to TRBD1 (5 bases). Germline V CDR1 and CDR2: MNHNS, SASEGT. V lost 7 bases to trimming and J lost 8 bases, with 18 bases between them. The CDR3 totals 14 residues. The CDR3 protein is CASNRGGLVKPQHF. In DNA form, the CDR3 reads TGTGCCAGCAATAGGGGAGGCTTGGTAAAGCCCCAGCATTTT.

By sample fraction, this clone is medium-sized. V and J are TRBV6-5 and TRBJ1-2; the D gene is possibly TRBD1 (5 bases). The CDR3 covers 12 residues. V lost 8 bases and J 2 bases, leaving 9 bases between the germline ends. Germline lookup yields CDR1 MNHEY and CDR2 SVGAGI. CDR3 region: CASAPGNYGYTF. The CDR3 region has the DNA TGTGCCAGCGCCCCAGGGAACTATGGCTACACCTTC.

The chain uses TRBV6-9 and TRBJ1-2; D perhaps matches TRBD1 (6 bases). Germline V lookup: CDR1 MNHGY, CDR2 SVAAGI. This CDR3 is 15 amino acids long. The V end lost 2 bases, the J end lost 4 bases, and 14 bases lay between the germline ends. The CDR3 nucleotides read TGTGCCAGCAGTTATCCTCACAGGGCTCGCTATGGCTACACCTTC. It encodes CASSYPHRARYGYTF.

This clone was observed once. The chain links TRBV6-1 to TRBJ2-1, with 8 bases that match TRBD2. The CDR3 is made up of 15 amino acids. The V gene's germline CDR1 is MNHNS and CDR2 SASEGT. V shed 4 bases, J shed 4 bases, and the junction held 6 bases outside the gene matches. DNA of the CDR3: TGTGCCAGCAGTGCTGGCGGGAGGCCTTACAATGAGCAGTTCTTC. Residues: CASSAGGRPYNEQFF.

CDR3 in DNA: TGTGCCAGCAGTGAAACGATCCGGAGTCCCCAGCATTTT. Its protein product is CASSETIRSPQHF. This chain connects TRBV2 to TRBJ1-5; no clear D. CDR3 length: 13 amino acids. The germline CDR1 and CDR2 sequences are SNHLY and FYNNEI. V dropped 2 bases and J dropped 10 bases, with 12 bases sitting between them.

In its sample, this clone was seen once. This chain links TRBV7-2 with TRBJ2-7, with D uncertain. The V end lost 1 base, the J end lost 2 bases, and 6 bases lay between the germline ends. The CDR3 runs to 13 residues. The germline CDR1 and CDR2 sequences are SGHTA and FQGNSA. This CDR3 reads CASSLGDPYEQYF. In nucleotides, the CDR3 is TGTGCCAGCAGCTTAGGAGACCCCTACGAGCAGTACTTC.

The chain employs TRBV7-8 and TRBJ2-4, with a weak D call TRBD2 (6 bases). Trimming took 5 bases from V and 5 from J, leaving 13 bases between them. CDR3 length equals 14 residues. Germline V gene sequence: CDR1 SGHVS, CDR2 FQNEAQ. In DNA form, the CDR3 reads TGTGCCAGCAGCCAGGACTATGCCGAAAACATTCAGTACTTC. Translated, it gives CASSQDYAENIQYF.

The chain has TRBV6-5 and TRBJ2-3, with D possibly matching TRBD1 (6 bases). Trimming shortened V by 6 bases and J by 4 bases, and 17 bases separated the two germline ends. Germline lookup yields CDR1 MNHEY and CDR2 SVGAGI. The CDR3 covers 15 residues. The CDR3 nucleotides are TGTGCCAGCAGACTTTTAAGTACAGGGTCAGATACGCAGTATTTT. This translates into CASRLLSTGSDTQYF.

This clone came up once. The rearrangement links TRBV29-1 to TRBJ2-3; weak D call: TRBD2 (6 bases). Germline CDR1 is SQVTM and CDR2 is ANQGSEA. This CDR3 has 13 amino acids. Trimming stripped 8 bases from V and 3 bases from J, with 15 bases between. CDR3 DNA: TGCAGCACTACGGGAGAAAGGACAGATACGCAGTATTTT. This sequence encodes CSTTGERTDTQYF.

This clone was seen only a few times. This chain joins TRBV15 and TRBJ2-2; D is perhaps TRBD1 (6 bases). The CDR3 is 15 residues long. CDR1 is LNHNV, CDR2 YYDKDF, per germline (reference sequence). Trimming shortened V by 9 bases and J by 0 bases, and 14 bases separated the two germline ends. CDR3 protein: CATEPGQSNTGELFF. As DNA, the CDR3 is TGTGCCACGGAACCGGGACAATCGAACACCGGGGAGCTGTTTTTT.

This rearrangement joins TRBV5-1 to TRBJ2-4; 8 nucleotides agree with TRBD1. The CDR3 extends over 14 amino acids. Germline loops: CDR1 SGHRS, CDR2 YFSETQ. J lost 3 bases, V lost 4 bases, and 3 bases had no gene match. CDR3: CASSRGQGKNIQYF. CDR3 bases: TGCGCCAGCAGCCGCGGACAGGGCAAAAACATTCAGTACTTC.

This chain connects TRBV6-6 to TRBJ2-5; D is unresolved. Germline CDR1 and CDR2: MNHNY and SVGAGI (reference sequence). CDR3 length: 12 amino acids. Trimming pared 7 bases from V and 5 bases from J, leaving 11 bases between. The CDR3 nucleotides are TGTGCCAGCACCCTCAGACCGGAGACCCAGTACTTC. The encoded protein is CASTLRPETQYF.

The genes are TRBV2 and TRBJ1-2, with a weak D call TRBD1 (6 bases). Germline V gene sequence: CDR1 SNHLY, CDR2 FYNNEI. The CDR3 is 12 residues long. V lost 5 bases and J 2 bases, leaving 6 bases between the germline ends. The CDR3 DNA sequence: TGTGCCAGCAGTCAGGGGAACTATGGCTACACCTTC. It specifies CASSQGNYGYTF.

This chain links TRBV5-1 with TRBJ1-4; D not resolved. With 0 bases removed from V and 0 bases from J, the gap between germline ends came to 9 bases. Germline V lookup: CDR1 SGHRS, CDR2 YFSETQ. The CDR3 totals 16 residues. CDR3 coding DNA: TGCGCCAGCAGCTTGGGCCGACGGACAACTAATGAAAAACTGTTTTTT. Protein product: CASSLGRRTTNEKLFF. The full variable domain, its missing parts supplied by reference TRBV5-1 and TRBJ1-4, is KAGVTQTPRYLIKTRGQQVTLSCSPISGHRSVSWYQQTPGQGLQFLFEYFSETQRNKGNFPGRFSGRQFSNSRSEMNVSTLELGDSALYLCASSLGRRTTNEKLFFGSGTQLSVL.

The chain uses TRBV2 and TRBJ2-7, with a weak D call TRBD1 (6 bases). Germline-derived CDR1 and CDR2 are SNHLY and FYNNEI. Trimming left V 7 bases short and J 1 base short, with 17 bases between. The CDR3 loop spans 15 amino acids. The CDR3 nucleotides read TGTGCCAGCAATGATAGGGGGACCCCTTCCTACGAGCAGTACTTC. Its translation is CASNDRGTPSYEQYF.

The V call is TRBV6-6, the J call TRBJ2-1; TRBD2 is a possible D gene (6 bases). Germline-derived CDR1 and CDR2 are MNHNY and SVGAGI (reference sequence). CDR3 size: 14 residues. V was pared by 6 bases and J by 8 bases, with 17 bases between. CDR3 residues: CASRSGLLRYEQFF. CDR3 sequence (DNA): TGTGCCAGCAGGTCGGGACTCCTTCGGTATGAGCAGTTCTTC.

The chain employs TRBV19 and TRBJ2-1, with D maybe TRBD1 (5 bases). Germline loops: CDR1 LNHDA, CDR2 SQIVND (reference sequence). Trimming removed 7 bases at V and 5 bases at J, with 15 bases between. The CDR3 is 14 residues long. The CDR3 sequence: CASKRSGYHNEQFF. The CDR3 DNA is TGTGCCAGTAAGAGGTCAGGGTACCACAATGAGCAGTTCTTC.

The V call is TRBV4-1, the J call TRBJ2-7; the match to TRBD1 covers 9 bases. Unmatched junction bases numbered 13, after V lost 0 bases and J lost 10 bases. This CDR3 has 16 amino acids. Germline V gene data show CDR1 as MGHRA and CDR2 as YSYEKL. The CDR3 DNA sequence: TGCGCCAGCAGCCAAGACGGGACAGGGCCTCTACGAGCACAGTACTTC. This translates into CASSQDGTGPLRAQYF.

This sequence joins TRBV5-1 and TRBJ2-1; maybe TRBD1 (6 bases). V lost 3 bases and J lost 6, with 16 bases in between. CDR1 and CDR2 (germline): SGHRS, YFSETQ. This CDR3 spans 15 amino acids. The CDR3 nucleotides read TGCGCCAGCAGCTCCCCCAGGTTGGGGGCCAATGAGCAGTTCTTC. Translating it yields CASSSPRLGANEQFF.

This chain joins TRBV6-1 and TRBJ2-1, with a tentative D call TRBD2 (5 bases). CDR1 and CDR2 from the germline V gene are MNHNS and SASEGT. The CDR3 is made up of 15 amino acids. The V end lost 7 bases, the J end lost 1 base, and 14 bases lay between the germline ends. The CDR3 sequence is CASISRGQSYNEQFF. The CDR3 DNA is TGTGCCAGCATCTCTCGAGGGCAATCCTACAATGAGCAGTTCTTC.